The rows below give T cell receptor beta chains drawn from one sample of a study of blood T cell repertoires in COVID-19. Here immunoSEQ multiplex PCR was the method, and the copy in TCRdb shows in-frame clones only, minus some. The profile shows around 18,000 clones, 75% to 85% of them singletons. The sequencing sample was made of peripheral blood. These receptors came from a man older than 75 with acute or convalescent COVID-19. The CDR3 runs from the conserved cysteine through the conserved F or W. Fields, in order: CDR3 protein, CDR3 DNA, D gene, J gene, V gene, clone size. D genes are given only for firm matches. Clone size, where shown, is once, few, many, or a class for clones that have expanded.

CDR3: CAISGPGLPGNEQFF
DNA: TGTGCCATCAGTGGACCGGGACTCCCCGGGAATGAGCAGTTCTTC
D: .
J: TRBJ2-1
V: TRBV10-3
size: .

CDR3: CASSLTGTRSETQYF
DNA: TGTGCCAGCAGCTTAACCGGGACTAGATCGGAGACCCAGTACTTC
D: TRBD2
J: TRBJ2-5
V: TRBV9
size: few

CDR3: CASKASGGEETQYF
DNA: TGCGCCAGCAAAGCCAGCGGCGGTGAAGAGACCCAGTACTTC
D: .
J: TRBJ2-5
V: TRBV5-1
size: .

CDR3: CASSVGQGVTEAFF
DNA: TGTGCCAGCAGTGTGGGACAGGGTGTCACTGAAGCTTTCTTT
D: TRBD1
J: TRBJ1-1
V: TRBV6-6
size: .

CDR3: CAIGTSGGDEQFF
DNA: TGTGCCATCGGGACTAGCGGGGGGGATGAGCAGTTCTTC
D: TRBD2
J: TRBJ2-1
V: TRBV10-3
size: once

CDR3: CASSQRGGQETQYF
DNA: TGTGCCAGCTCCCAACGAGGGGGCCAAGAGACCCAGTACTTC
D: .
J: TRBJ2-5
V: TRBV18
size: .

CDR3: CASSFSVGTEAFF
DNA: TGTGCCAGCAGCTTCTCCGTCGGCACTGAAGCTTTCTTT
D: .
J: TRBJ1-1
V: TRBV7-9
size: .

CDR3: CASSEANSAGRNGYTF
DNA: TGTGCCAGCAGTGAAGCGAATTCCGCAGGGCGGAATGGCTACACCTTC
D: .
J: TRBJ1-2
V: TRBV6-1
size: .

CDR3: CASSYLTGGDEAFF
DNA: TGTGCCAGCAGTTACTTAACAGGGGGGGATGAAGCTTTCTTT
D: TRBD1
J: TRBJ1-1
V: TRBV6-6
size: .

CDR3: CASGTGLANTEAFF
DNA: TGTGCCAGCGGGACAGGGTTGGCGAACACTGAAGCTTTCTTT
D: TRBD1
J: TRBJ1-1
V: TRBV19
size: .

CDR3: CASSQDGTFYNEQFF
DNA: TGTGCCAGCAGCCAAGATGGGACTTTCTACAATGAGCAGTTCTTC
D: .
J: TRBJ2-1
V: TRBV14
size: .

CDR3: CASSGPRGTNVLTF
DNA: TGTGCCAGCAGTGGACCCCGAGGGACCAACGTCCTGACTTTC
D: .
J: TRBJ2-6
V: TRBV2
size: .

CDR3: CASSEPGGFGYTF
DNA: TGTGCCAGCAGTGAACCAGGGGGATTTGGCTACACCTTC
D: TRBD1
J: TRBJ1-2
V: TRBV25-1
size: .

CDR3: CASSPQAGGQGIGNTIYF
DNA: TGTGCCAGCAGTCCTCAGGCGGGGGGACAGGGAATTGGAAACACCATATATTTT
D: TRBD1
J: TRBJ1-3
V: TRBV6-6
size: .

CDR3: CASSLARGLSTNEQFF
DNA: TGTGCCAGCAGCTTGGCCAGGGGGCTATCTACTAATGAGCAGTTCTTC
D: TRBD1
J: TRBJ2-1
V: TRBV5-5
size: .

CDR3: CASSLGNGAGVSNQPQHF
DNA: TGTGCCAGTAGTCTAGGCAACGGAGCAGGGGTCAGCAATCAGCCCCAGCATTTT
D: .
J: TRBJ1-5
V: TRBV19
size: .

CDR3: CAWSSGGYGYTF
DNA: TGTGCCTGGAGTTCAGGAGGCTATGGCTACACCTTC
D: .
J: TRBJ1-2
V: TRBV30
size: .

CDR3: CASSEPGRGVKDTQYF
DNA: TGTGCCAGCAGTGAACCGGGCAGGGGGGTAAAAGATACGCAGTATTTT
D: .
J: TRBJ2-3
V: TRBV6-1
size: few

CDR3: CASRPTQESYEQYF
DNA: TGTGCCAGCAGGCCAACACAGGAGTCCTACGAGCAGTACTTC
D: .
J: TRBJ2-7
V: TRBV7-3
size: once

CDR3: CASSQTRQLKDGYTF
DNA: TGTGCCAGCTCTCAAACTCGACAGTTGAAGGATGGCTACACCTTC
D: .
J: TRBJ1-2
V: TRBV18
size: .

CDR3: CATSDLQLEGVDTQYF
DNA: TGTGCCACCAGTGATTTGCAACTAGAGGGGGTAGATACGCAGTATTTT
D: .
J: TRBJ2-3
V: TRBV24-1
size: .

CDR3: CASSALTGNYGYTF
DNA: TGTGCCAGCAGCGCGCTCACAGGGAACTATGGCTACACCTTC
D: .
J: TRBJ1-2
V: TRBV5-4
size: .

CDR3: CASSYSAPATNEKLFF
DNA: TGTGCCAGCAGTTACTCAGCACCTGCAACTAATGAAAAACTGTTTTTT
D: .
J: TRBJ1-4
V: TRBV6-5
size: .

CDR3: CASSLNALRGNEQFF
DNA: TGTGCCAGCAGCTTAAATGCTCTCCGCGGGAATGAGCAGTTCTTC
D: .
J: TRBJ2-1
V: TRBV7-3
size: .

CDR3: CASSLWDRGRRETQYF
DNA: TGTGCCAGCAGCTTATGGGACAGGGGGAGAAGAGAGACCCAGTACTTC
D: TRBD1
J: TRBJ2-5
V: TRBV7-2
size: .

CDR3: CASSLNPVGTDTQYF
DNA: TGTGCCAGCAGCTTGAATCCCGTTGGCACAGATACGCAGTATTTT
D: .
J: TRBJ2-3
V: TRBV5-5
size: .

CDR3: CASSFREKWAEAFF
DNA: TGTGCCAGCAGCTTCCGGGAGAAATGGGCTGAAGCTTTCTTT
D: .
J: TRBJ1-1
V: TRBV7-8
size: .

CDR3: CASSLFTGNQPQHF
DNA: TGTGCCAGCAGCCTATTCACAGGGAATCAGCCCCAGCATTTT
D: .
J: TRBJ1-5
V: TRBV5-5
size: .

CDR3: CASSPAGTGVHQPQHF
DNA: TGTGCCAGCAGTCCCGCCGGTACAGGGGTCCATCAGCCCCAGCATTTT
D: TRBD1
J: TRBJ1-5
V: TRBV7-6
size: .

CDR3: CASTNTGGMAEAFF
DNA: TGTGCCAGCACCAACACGGGGGGGATGGCTGAAGCTTTCTTT
D: .
J: TRBJ1-1
V: TRBV6-5
size: .

CDR3: CASSPSNGGQGRDGYTF
DNA: TGTGCCAGCTCACCGTCTAATGGCGGACAGGGGAGGGATGGCTACACCTTC
D: TRBD1
J: TRBJ1-2
V: TRBV18
size: .

CDR3: CASTTGQRDTIYF
DNA: TGTGCCAGTACTACAGGACAGCGCGACACCATATATTTT
D: .
J: TRBJ1-3
V: TRBV19
size: .

CDR3: CASSPDNDRGQETQYF
DNA: TGTGCCAGTAGTCCTGACAACGACAGGGGCCAAGAGACCCAGTACTTC
D: TRBD1
J: TRBJ2-5
V: TRBV19
size: .

CDR3: CASSSRGRPYGYTF
DNA: TGTGCCAGCAGCTCTAGGGGGCGGCCCTATGGCTACACCTTC
D: TRBD1
J: TRBJ1-2
V: TRBV7-2
size: few

CDR3: CASSYSYGNYGYTF
DNA: TGTGCCAGCAGTTACTCGTACGGGAACTATGGCTACACCTTC
D: .
J: TRBJ1-2
V: TRBV6-2/TRBV6-3
size: once

CDR3: CASSQSDWRETQYF
DNA: TGTGCCAGCAGTCAATCCGACTGGCGAGAGACCCAGTACTTC
D: .
J: TRBJ2-5
V: TRBV6-2/TRBV6-3
size: .

CDR3: CASRRKGVGEKLFF
DNA: TGTGCCAGCAGACGTAAAGGGGTAGGAGAAAAACTGTTTTTT
D: .
J: TRBJ1-4
V: TRBV28
size: .

CDR3: CASKTATYPGETQYF
DNA: TGTGCCAGCAAGACGGCGACATACCCTGGAGAGACCCAGTACTTC
D: .
J: TRBJ2-5
V: TRBV28
size: .

CDR3: CASAWDRQSTDTQYF
DNA: TGTGCCAGTGCGTGGGACAGACAAAGCACAGATACGCAGTATTTT
D: TRBD1
J: TRBJ2-3
V: TRBV6-5
size: medium-sized

CDR3: CASSRPQGFYEQYF
DNA: TGTGCCAGCAGCCGACCCCAGGGTTTCTACGAGCAGTACTTC
D: .
J: TRBJ2-7
V: TRBV7-9
size: .

CDR3: CAGCRDRGPYNEQFF
DNA: TGTGCCGGATGTCGAGACAGGGGCCCCTACAATGAGCAGTTCTTC
D: TRBD1
J: TRBJ2-1
V: TRBV2
size: .